This TCR beta chain was identified during a study of radiotherapy plus CTLA-4 blockade in lung cancer. Study information: Disease control reached less than 40%, with objective responses in approximately 17%.

Points from the study as a whole: Expansion in blood of tumor-derived TCR clones was seen after radiotherapy plus ipilimumab.

In germline, CDR1 is DFQATT, CDR2 SNEGSKA (reference sequence). Deletions cut 0 bases from V and 13 bases from J, with 12 bases between. The CDR3 loop spans 11 amino acids. Focal radiation with ipilimumab CTLA-4 blockade was given to patients with chemo-refractory metastatic non-small-cell lung cancer. Note on this clone: Its specificity is not known.

Some clones are missing from TCRdb's copy, which holds only in-frame ones; the method was immunoSEQ multiplex PCR. The repertoire holds tens of thousands of clones, roughly four fifths seen once, with around 4.9% in the top ten. The sequencing here drew on peripheral blood, taken from a patient treated with radiotherapy plus ipilimumab. The rearrangement joins TRBV20-1 to TRBJ1-2; D possibly corresponds to TRBD1 (6 bases). The receptor was isolated from a human donor with non-small cell lung cancer whose response to radiotherapy plus ipilimumab could not be evaluated. CDR3 in amino acids: CSARDRQARTF. The DNA of the CDR3 is TGCAGTGCTAGAGATCGACAGGCGCGCACCTTC.